This TCR beta chain was observed in a study of blood T cell repertoires in COVID-19. V was clipped by 5 bases and J by 7 bases, with 20 bases between them. Germline V gene lookup returns CDR1 SGHTA and CDR2 FQGNSA. The CDR3 covers 15 residues. The protocol was immunoSEQ multiplex PCR, while the TCRdb copy is restricted to in-frame clones and leaves out a portion. The sample comprises some 250,000 clones, 70% to 90% of which are singletons, and 2.5% to 3.5% rests with the top ten. This chain connects TRBV7-2 to TRBJ1-2, with D tentatively TRBD1 (6 bases). The sequencing input was peripheral blood. This clonotype originated in a woman aged 25 to 39 who had recovered from COVID-19. The DNA of the CDR3 is TGTGCCAGCAGCCCGACGTGGGGGGGCTCTGCTGGCTACACCTTC. Translation: CASSPTWGGSAGYTF.